The present entry profiles one T cell receptor (beta chain) with its context. The antigen is unknown. The source of the sample is a study of shared clonotypes between healthy human individuals. Study-wide results and caveats: Relative to clonotypes present in all four donors, those not shared had lower generation probabilities.

Libraries were prepared by immunoSEQ multiplex PCR; TCRdb keeps only in-frame clonotypes and omits some of them. The table has over 2 million clones, 85% to 95% seen once. V was pared by 1 base and J by 6 bases, with 18 bases between. There are 16 residues in the CDR3. The germline gives CDR1 SGHAT, CDR2 FQNNGV. The rearrangement joins TRBV11-2 to TRBJ1-2; tentative D call: TRBD1 (5 bases). Sequenced: naive CD4+ T cells from PBMCs. The subset: CD45RA+ positively selected. This TCR was sampled from a man between 18 and 29 years old in good health. Some clones in this sample may be carry-over from other donors' samples. CDR3 DNA sequence: TGTGCCAGCAGCTTAGGTTTTGTGGGGGGTCGGGATGGCTACACCTTC. It yields the protein CASSLGFVGGRDGYTF.